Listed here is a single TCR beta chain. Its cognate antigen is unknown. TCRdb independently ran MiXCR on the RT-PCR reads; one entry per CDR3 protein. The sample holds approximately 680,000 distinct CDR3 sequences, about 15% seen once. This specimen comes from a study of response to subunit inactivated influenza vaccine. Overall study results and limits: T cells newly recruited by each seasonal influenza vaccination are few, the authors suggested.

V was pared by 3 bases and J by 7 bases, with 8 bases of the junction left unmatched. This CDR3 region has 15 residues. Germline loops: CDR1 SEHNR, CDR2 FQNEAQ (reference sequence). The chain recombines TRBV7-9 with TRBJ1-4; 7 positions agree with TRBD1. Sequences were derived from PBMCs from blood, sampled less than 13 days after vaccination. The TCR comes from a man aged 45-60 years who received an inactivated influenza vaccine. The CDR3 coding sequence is TGTGCCAGCAGCTTTAAGGGGGCTGGGGCTGAAAAACTGTTTTTT. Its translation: CASSFKGAGAEKLFF.